This entry describes one TCR beta chain. Its antigen is as yet unknown. The template was RNA from unsorted bulk tissue. Distant lung tissue was collected more than 3 cm away from the tumor edge. Deletions cut 5 bases from V and 12 bases from J, with 20 bases between. CDR3 length: 13 residues. Germline values: CDR1 DFQATT, CDR2 SNEGSKA (reference sequence). A modified ARM-PCR protocol with three rounds of nested PCR amplified TCRbeta. In TCRdb, the multiplex PCR reads were re-called with MiXCR into one record per CDR3 protein. The repertoire has about 50,000 distinct CDR3 sequences, about 79% of them found once; the top ten carry 20% to 25%. These data belong to a study of tumor and adjacent non-tumor tissue in lung cancer. Study-wide results and limits: Normal lung showed higher cumulative top 100 clone frequency than tumor.

This receptor was taken from a woman aged 60-75 years with non-small cell lung cancer. This rearrangement joins TRBV20-1 to TRBJ1-5; no firm D call. Sequences were obtained from distant non-tumor lung tissue. The CDR3 DNA reads as TGCAGTGCTCAGCCCGATGACGGTCAGGTCCAGCATTTT. Amino acid sequence: CSAQPDDGQVQHF.